Included here is one T cell receptor beta chain sequence, with context. This sample is part of a study of siplizumab effects on memory and regulatory T cells. Per germline, CDR1 SGHRS and CDR2 YFSETQ. The V gene lost 4 bases and the J gene lost 0 bases, with 11 bases spanning the gap. This CDR3 contains 15 residues. The method was immunoSEQ multiplex PCR; TCRdb's version includes in-frame clones alone and lacks a portion of them. The table lists around 100,000 clones, approximately 94% of them singletons. The specimen was non-Treg CD4+ T cells sorted from blood. The source is a human donor in good health. The chain employs TRBV5-1 and TRBJ2-1; the D is unclear. This chain's CDR3 is CASSLVVSSYNEQFF. The DNA of the CDR3 is TGCGCCAGCAGCCTGGTGGTTAGCTCCTACAATGAGCAGTTCTTC.